The rows below give T cell receptor beta chains drawn from one sample of a study of T cell responses to AZD1222 COVID-19 vaccine. Assay used: immunoSEQ multiplex PCR; TCRdb lists only in-frame clones, some missing. The sample includes approximately 80,000 clones, around 90% of them seen just once. Sequenced here: peripheral blood, sampled 28 days after the second AZD1222 dose. These receptor sequences come from an adult who received the AZD1222 COVID-19 vaccine. The CDR3 runs from the conserved cysteine through the conserved F or W. Each record gives: clone size, J gene, V gene, D gene, CDR3 protein, CDR3 DNA. A D gene is named only where the DNA matches it firmly. Size is omitted from some rows. Given values are once, few, many or a class for expanded clones.

clone size: -
J gene: TRBJ1-5
V gene: TRBV6-6
D gene: TRBD1
CDR3 protein: CASRPGQTNQPQHF
CDR3 DNA: TGTGCCAGCAGACCGGGACAGACAAATCAGCCCCAGCATTTT

clone size: medium-sized
J gene: TRBJ2-7
V gene: TRBV6-1
D gene: -
CDR3 protein: CASTLDPSYEQYF
CDR3 DNA: TGTGCCAGCACCCTAGACCCCTCCTACGAGCAGTACTTC

clone size: -
J gene: TRBJ1-5
V gene: TRBV2
D gene: -
CDR3 protein: CASSEGTRPQHF
CDR3 DNA: TGTGCCAGCAGTGAAGGTACACGGCCCCAGCATTTT

clone size: -
J gene: TRBJ2-1
V gene: TRBV2
D gene: TRBD2
CDR3 protein: CASSEGLAGAHNEQFF
CDR3 DNA: TGTGCCAGCAGTGAAGGTCTAGCGGGAGCCCACAATGAGCAGTTCTTC

clone size: -
J gene: TRBJ2-1
V gene: TRBV6-5
D gene: TRBD1
CDR3 protein: CASSYSGQGNNEQFF
CDR3 DNA: TGTGCCAGCAGTTACTCCGGACAGGGAAACAATGAGCAGTTCTTC

clone size: -
J gene: TRBJ1-1
V gene: TRBV19
D gene: -
CDR3 protein: CASSIGSGAGTEAFF
CDR3 DNA: TGTGCCAGTAGTATAGGTTCAGGGGCGGGCACTGAAGCTTTCTTT

clone size: -
J gene: TRBJ2-1
V gene: TRBV15
D gene: TRBD2
CDR3 protein: CATSRDRRTSGSDEQFF
CDR3 DNA: TGTGCCACCAGCAGAGATCGGCGGACTAGCGGGAGTGATGAGCAGTTCTTC

clone size: -
J gene: TRBJ2-5
V gene: TRBV7-3
D gene: -
CDR3 protein: CASSVGLQETQYF
CDR3 DNA: TGTGCCAGCAGTGTGGGCTTGCAAGAGACCCAGTACTTC

clone size: -
J gene: TRBJ1-1
V gene: TRBV30
D gene: -
CDR3 protein: CAWSLDTPEAFF
CDR3 DNA: TGTGCCTGGAGTCTTGACACACCTGAAGCTTTCTTT

clone size: -
J gene: TRBJ2-3
V gene: TRBV2
D gene: TRBD2
CDR3 protein: CASIRTSGSLRTDTQYF
CDR3 DNA: TGTGCCAGCATCCGGACTAGCGGGAGTTTGCGGACAGATACGCAGTATTTT

clone size: once
J gene: TRBJ2-7
V gene: TRBV6-5
D gene: TRBD2
CDR3 protein: CASRGEGSTYEQYF
CDR3 DNA: TGTGCCAGCAGGGGGGAGGGGAGCACCTACGAGCAGTACTTC

clone size: -
J gene: TRBJ2-5
V gene: TRBV11-2
D gene: -
CDR3 protein: CASSLSRTETQYF
CDR3 DNA: TGTGCCAGCAGCTTATCCAGAACAGAGACCCAGTACTTC

clone size: -
J gene: TRBJ2-1
V gene: TRBV7-3
D gene: TRBD2
CDR3 protein: CASSLRAAGGAYNEQFF
CDR3 DNA: TGTGCCAGCAGCTTAAGGGCGGCGGGAGGAGCATACAATGAGCAGTTCTTC

clone size: -
J gene: TRBJ2-5
V gene: TRBV6-5
D gene: -
CDR3 protein: CASSYSGGDQETQYF
CDR3 DNA: TGTGCCAGCAGTTACTCAGGGGGGGACCAAGAGACCCAGTACTTC

clone size: -
J gene: TRBJ2-1
V gene: TRBV5-4
D gene: -
CDR3 protein: CASSRQEPEQFF
CDR3 DNA: TGTGCCAGCAGCCGGCAGGAGCCTGAGCAGTTCTTC

clone size: -
J gene: TRBJ1-5
V gene: TRBV28
D gene: TRBD1
CDR3 protein: CASSFTGTANQPQHF
CDR3 DNA: TGTGCCAGCAGTTTCACAGGGACAGCAAATCAGCCCCAGCATTTT

clone size: -
J gene: TRBJ2-1
V gene: TRBV12-5
D gene: -
CDR3 protein: CASGTGPYNEQFF
CDR3 DNA: TGTGCTAGTGGGACGGGGCCCTACAATGAGCAGTTCTTC

clone size: -
J gene: TRBJ2-2
V gene: TRBV2
D gene: -
CDR3 protein: CASSERSGPNTGELFF
CDR3 DNA: TGTGCCAGCAGTGAACGGAGCGGGCCGAACACCGGGGAGCTGTTTTTT

clone size: -
J gene: TRBJ1-2
V gene: TRBV7-9
D gene: -
CDR3 protein: CASIRLGSGYGYTF
CDR3 DNA: TGTGCCAGCATCCGACTGGGTAGCGGCTATGGCTACACCTTC

clone size: -
J gene: TRBJ1-1
V gene: TRBV28
D gene: TRBD1
CDR3 protein: CASSFRGQGGFYAEAFF
CDR3 DNA: TGTGCCAGCAGTTTCCGAGGACAGGGGGGATTTTATGCTGAAGCTTTCTTT

clone size: -
J gene: TRBJ1-1
V gene: TRBV6-2/TRBV6-3
D gene: -
CDR3 protein: CASSYSRGHTEAFF
CDR3 DNA: TGTGCCAGCAGTTACTCTCGGGGGCACACTGAAGCTTTCTTT

clone size: -
J gene: TRBJ2-7
V gene: TRBV6-5
D gene: TRBD2
CDR3 protein: CASSLLGGRTHEQYF
CDR3 DNA: TGTGCCAGCAGCCTCCTGGGCGGGAGGACCCACGAGCAGTACTTC

clone size: -
J gene: TRBJ1-6
V gene: TRBV27
D gene: TRBD1
CDR3 protein: CASGQGGGAYSPLHF
CDR3 DNA: TGTGCCAGCGGTCAGGGGGGGGGCGCGTATTCACCCCTCCACTTT

clone size: -
J gene: TRBJ2-3
V gene: TRBV9
D gene: TRBD2
CDR3 protein: CASSVGLAITDTQYF
CDR3 DNA: TGTGCCAGCAGCGTGGGACTAGCAATTACAGATACGCAGTATTTT

clone size: -
J gene: TRBJ2-7
V gene: TRBV20-1
D gene: -
CDR3 protein: CSARDRGEQYF
CDR3 DNA: TGCAGTGCTAGAGATCGTGGGGAGCAGTACTTC

clone size: -
J gene: TRBJ1-1
V gene: TRBV12-5
D gene: -
CDR3 protein: CASGFHTEAFF
CDR3 DNA: TGTGCTAGTGGTTTCCACACTGAAGCTTTCTTT

clone size: -
J gene: TRBJ2-7
V gene: TRBV19
D gene: -
CDR3 protein: CASSTRQAGEQYF
CDR3 DNA: TGTGCCAGTAGTACTAGGCAGGCAGGGGAGCAGTACTTC

clone size: once
J gene: TRBJ2-1
V gene: TRBV7-9
D gene: -
CDR3 protein: CASSFFQEQFF
CDR3 DNA: TGTGCCAGCAGCTTCTTCCAGGAGCAGTTCTTC

clone size: -
J gene: TRBJ2-2
V gene: TRBV29-1
D gene: TRBD1
CDR3 protein: CSARTGYGAGELFF
CDR3 DNA: TGCAGCGCCAGGACAGGGTATGGGGCCGGGGAGCTGTTTTTT

clone size: once
J gene: TRBJ2-4
V gene: TRBV28
D gene: -
CDR3 protein: CASSLGGAVSKNIQYF
CDR3 DNA: TGTGCCAGCAGTTTAGGGGGGGCTGTCTCCAAAAACATTCAGTACTTC

clone size: -
J gene: TRBJ2-7
V gene: TRBV18
D gene: TRBD1
CDR3 protein: CASSRTDRGIHEQYF
CDR3 DNA: TGTGCCAGCTCACGGACCGACAGGGGGATACACGAGCAGTACTTC

clone size: -
J gene: TRBJ2-3
V gene: TRBV6-4
D gene: -
CDR3 protein: CASSDGPDRTQYF
CDR3 DNA: TGTGCCAGCAGTGATGGTCCCGATCGGACGCAGTATTTT

clone size: -
J gene: TRBJ2-2
V gene: TRBV11-1
D gene: -
CDR3 protein: CASTSLLAAGELFF
CDR3 DNA: TGTGCCAGCACCTCCCTTCTAGCCGCCGGGGAGCTGTTTTTT

clone size: -
J gene: TRBJ1-1
V gene: TRBV11-2
D gene: -
CDR3 protein: CASSLSLGNTEAFF
CDR3 DNA: TGTGCCAGCAGCTTATCTCTAGGGAACACTGAAGCTTTCTTT

clone size: once
J gene: TRBJ2-7
V gene: TRBV14
D gene: TRBD2
CDR3 protein: CASSQGPAGGYEQYF
CDR3 DNA: TGTGCCAGCAGCCAAGGTCCGGCGGGAGGGTACGAGCAGTACTTC

clone size: -
J gene: TRBJ2-5
V gene: TRBV27
D gene: -
CDR3 protein: CASRPDHPQETQYF
CDR3 DNA: TGTGCCAGCAGACCCGATCACCCCCAAGAGACCCAGTACTTC

clone size: -
J gene: TRBJ2-6
V gene: TRBV19
D gene: -
CDR3 protein: CASIQIGGRSGANVLTF
CDR3 DNA: TGTGCCAGTATCCAAATCGGAGGGCGCTCTGGGGCCAACGTCCTGACTTTC

clone size: once
J gene: TRBJ2-3
V gene: TRBV4-3
D gene: -
CDR3 protein: CASSQDAASTDTQYF
CDR3 DNA: TGCGCCAGCAGCCAAGACGCGGCAAGCACAGATACGCAGTATTTT

clone size: -
J gene: TRBJ2-1
V gene: TRBV14
D gene: -
CDR3 protein: CASSPRGGWNEQFF
CDR3 DNA: TGTGCCAGCAGCCCCAGGGGGGGTTGGAATGAGCAGTTCTTC

clone size: -
J gene: TRBJ2-7
V gene: TRBV19
D gene: TRBD2
CDR3 protein: CASSIRRTSGNEQYF
CDR3 DNA: TGTGCCAGTAGTATTCGCCGGACTAGCGGAAACGAGCAGTACTTC

clone size: once
J gene: TRBJ1-3
V gene: TRBV5-1
D gene: -
CDR3 protein: CASSPASTVASGNTIYF
CDR3 DNA: TGCGCCAGCAGCCCAGCCAGTACGGTGGCCTCTGGAAACACCATATATTTT

clone size: -
J gene: TRBJ1-2
V gene: TRBV24-1
D gene: TRBD1
CDR3 protein: CATSDSTSDRDYGYTF
CDR3 DNA: TGTGCCACCAGTGACTCTACTTCGGACAGGGACTATGGCTACACCTTC

clone size: few
J gene: TRBJ1-5
V gene: TRBV19
D gene: -
CDR3 protein: CAGSIGRGQPQHF
CDR3 DNA: TGTGCCGGAAGCATTGGTCGCGGTCAGCCCCAGCATTTT

clone size: -
J gene: TRBJ2-5
V gene: TRBV27
D gene: -
CDR3 protein: CASSLLDSPWETQYF
CDR3 DNA: TGTGCCAGCAGTCTACTCGACAGTCCGTGGGAGACCCAGTACTTC

clone size: -
J gene: TRBJ1-1
V gene: TRBV30
D gene: TRBD1
CDR3 protein: CASLPGQFMNTEAFF
CDR3 DNA: TGTGCCTCGCTCCCGGGACAGTTCATGAACACTGAAGCTTTCTTT

clone size: -
J gene: TRBJ2-2
V gene: TRBV4-2
D gene: TRBD1
CDR3 protein: CASSPSDRANTGELFF
CDR3 DNA: TGTGCCAGCAGCCCGAGTGACAGGGCGAACACCGGGGAGCTGTTTTTT

clone size: few
J gene: TRBJ2-3
V gene: TRBV7-9
D gene: TRBD2
CDR3 protein: CASSWGLAGFSTDTQYF
CDR3 DNA: TGTGCCAGCAGCTGGGGACTAGCGGGATTTAGCACAGATACGCAGTATTTT

clone size: -
J gene: TRBJ1-1
V gene: TRBV5-1
D gene: TRBD1
CDR3 protein: CASSSGQGGTEAFF
CDR3 DNA: TGCGCCAGCAGCTCGGGACAGGGAGGCACTGAAGCTTTCTTT

clone size: once
J gene: TRBJ1-5
V gene: TRBV5-1
D gene: -
CDR3 protein: CASSPAPAGGNQPQHF
CDR3 DNA: TGCGCCAGCAGTCCCGCTCCAGCAGGGGGCAATCAGCCCCAGCATTTT

clone size: -
J gene: TRBJ2-2
V gene: TRBV9
D gene: -
CDR3 protein: CASSVRQVSAGELFF
CDR3 DNA: TGTGCCAGCAGCGTAAGGCAGGTGTCGGCCGGGGAGCTGTTTTTT

clone size: -
J gene: TRBJ2-7
V gene: TRBV5-1
D gene: TRBD1
CDR3 protein: CASTPPGTGFNEQYF
CDR3 DNA: TGCGCCAGCACCCCACCCGGGACAGGGTTTAACGAGCAGTACTTC

clone size: -
J gene: TRBJ1-1
V gene: TRBV28
D gene: -
CDR3 protein: CASSLTAVGLSSLEAFF
CDR3 DNA: TGTGCCAGCAGTTTGACCGCAGTTGGACTCTCATCCTTGGAAGCTTTCTTT

clone size: -
J gene: TRBJ2-1
V gene: TRBV13
D gene: TRBD2
CDR3 protein: CASSLLAGSYNEQFF
CDR3 DNA: TGTGCCAGCAGCTTACTAGCGGGATCCTACAATGAGCAGTTCTTC

clone size: -
J gene: TRBJ2-5
V gene: TRBV6-5
D gene: -
CDR3 protein: CASSYGGLQETQYF
CDR3 DNA: TGTGCCAGCAGTTACGGGGGACTCCAAGAGACCCAGTACTTC

clone size: -
J gene: TRBJ2-1
V gene: TRBV7-2
D gene: -
CDR3 protein: CASAVNAGSNEQFF
CDR3 DNA: TGTGCCAGCGCTGTTAACGCGGGGTCCAATGAGCAGTTCTTC

clone size: -
J gene: TRBJ2-7
V gene: TRBV10-2
D gene: -
CDR3 protein: CASRKGGAVYEQYF
CDR3 DNA: TGCGCCAGCAGGAAGGGAGGTGCGGTCTACGAGCAGTACTTC

clone size: -
J gene: TRBJ1-2
V gene: TRBV28
D gene: TRBD1
CDR3 protein: CASSGQGLYGYTF
CDR3 DNA: TGTGCCAGCTCTGGACAGGGTCTATATGGCTACACCTTC

clone size: -
J gene: TRBJ1-6
V gene: TRBV7-9
D gene: -
CDR3 protein: CASSFEGSPLHF
CDR3 DNA: TGTGCCAGCAGCTTCGAAGGTTCACCCCTCCACTTT

clone size: -
J gene: TRBJ2-7
V gene: TRBV19
D gene: TRBD1
CDR3 protein: CASSPRDVGQGPSYEQYF
CDR3 DNA: TGTGCCAGTAGTCCAAGGGATGTAGGACAGGGCCCCTCCTACGAGCAGTACTTC